One and the same sample provided the 6 T cell receptor beta chains below, sequenced in a study of blood T cells in healthy people across ages. The authors ran a second PCR of roughly 6 to 11 cycles using a sample-barcoded 5' primer and a J-beta primer mix. One entry per CDR3 protein results from TCRdb running MiXCR on the 5' RACE reads. The profile covers 1,800,000 or so distinct CDR3 sequences, with more than 35% appearing a single time and under 25% taken by the ten largest. Sequenced: blood. The receptor source for this set is a human donor in good health.

The rearrangement joins TRBV20-1 to TRBJ2-5, with 10 nucleotides matching TRBD2. Germline loops: CDR1 DFQATT, CDR2 SNEGSKA (reference sequence). The length of the CDR3 is 16 residues. The V segment lost 1 base and the J segment 4 bases; nucleotides outside the gene matches: 9. CDR3 nucleotides: TGCAGTGCTAGAGGGGGAGCGGGGGGGCCCATAGAGACCCAGTACTTC. Encoded protein: CSARGGAGGPIETQYF.

The chain links TRBV6-2 or TRBV6-3 to TRBJ2-1, with TRBD1 matching 8 bases. J gave up 2 bases and V 7 bases, and 4 bases lay outside the gene matches. The CDR3 has 14 residues. Germline values: CDR1 MNHEY, CDR2 SVGEGT. The CDR3 DNA reads as TGTGCCAGCAACACGGGACAGGCCTACAATGAGCAGTTCTTC. This sequence encodes CASNTGQAYNEQFF.

This clonotype was detected a few times. The chain employs TRBV28 and TRBJ1-5; 8 bases are a match to TRBD1. The CDR3 loop spans 12 amino acids. V lost 8 bases to trimming and J lost 8 bases; unmatched junction nucleotides: 5. The germline gives CDR1 MDHEN, CDR2 SYDVKM. CDR3 sequence: CASGQGMKPQHF. Written as DNA, the CDR3 is TGTGCCAGCGGACAGGGTATGAAGCCCCAGCATTTT.

This clonotype was seen only a few times. V usage is TRBV15 and J usage is TRBJ1-5; D remains unclear. The length of the CDR3 is 12 residues. Germline CDR1 LNHNV, CDR2 YYDKDF (reference sequence). V lost 5 bases and J 3 bases, leaving 5 bases between the germline ends. The CDR3 bases are TGTGCCACCAGCCTCGACAATCAGCCCCAGCATTTT. It codes for CATSLDNQPQHF.

The V and J genes are TRBV6-5 and TRBJ2-5; no clear D. Germline CDR1 MNHEY, CDR2 SVGAGI. The germline V and J ends were trimmed by 4 bases and 7 bases, with 7 bases remaining between them. The CDR3 contains 11 residues. In DNA form, the CDR3 reads TGTGCCAGCAGTTGGCTGAGGACCCAGTACTTC. Translated: CASSWLRTQYF.

This chain links TRBV4-3 with TRBJ2-3; TRBD1 might be the D (6 bases). Trimming removed 0 bases from V and 4 bases from J, with 11 bases in between. The CDR3 spans 15 residues. Germline V gives CDR1 LGHNA, CDR2 YSLEER. The DNA for the CDR3 is TGCGCCAGCAGCCAAGAAGGGGGTATCCCAGATACGCAGTATTTT. As protein: CASSQEGGIPDTQYF.